Listed here are 15 T cell receptor beta chains from one sample, sequenced in a study of blood T cell repertoires in COVID-19. Here immunoSEQ multiplex PCR was the method, and the copy in TCRdb shows in-frame clones only, minus some. The top ten hold almost 3% of the sample, which has 350,000 to 400,000 clones, about 90% seen once. The sample comprised PBMCs or T cells enriched from blood (not recorded which). The origin of the receptors is a young woman who had recovered from COVID-19.

V and J are TRBV7-2 and TRBJ1-2, with D possibly TRBD1 on 6 matching bases. This CDR3 spans 16 amino acids. Germline V CDR1 and CDR2: SGHTA, FQGNSA. Between the trimmed V and J ends, which lost 3 bases and 6 bases, there was a span of 20 bases. The CDR3 DNA reads as TGTGCCAGCAGCTTGTTGGGGGCAGGGAACGGTGATGGCTACACCTTC. Its protein is CASSLLGAGNGDGYTF.

The gene calls are TRBV2 and TRBJ2-3, with D perhaps matching TRBD2 (5 bases). The CDR3 length is 14 residues. Germline lookup yields CDR1 SNHLY and CDR2 FYNNEI. Trimming stripped 11 bases from V and 0 bases from J, with 15 bases between. For the CDR3, the DNA is TGTGCCGGGTCAAGGACTGTAAGCACAGATACGCAGTATTTT. Protein: CAGSRTVSTDTQYF.

The V and J genes are TRBV10-1 and TRBJ1-1; no firm D call. Germline loops: CDR1 WNHNN, CDR2 SYGVQD (reference sequence). The CDR3 extends over 13 amino acids. Trimming cost V 8 bases and J 3 bases, with 13 bases left between them. CDR3 coding DNA: TGCGCCAGCCGGGAAGGCGTACACACTGAAGCTTTCTTT. Protein sequence: CASREGVHTEAFF.

The chain joins TRBV6-5 to TRBJ2-7; 9 positions match TRBD2. This CDR3 region has 15 residues. Germline assignment: CDR1 MNHEY and CDR2 SVGAGI. V lost 0 bases to trimming and J lost 7 bases; unmatched junction nucleotides: 7. The CDR3, as DNA: TGTGCCAGCAGTTACTCGAGTGGCACTAGCGGGGAGCAGTACTTC. Protein sequence: CASSYSSGTSGEQYF.

This chain uses TRBV6-2 or TRBV6-3 with TRBJ2-7; possible D gene TRBD2, 5 bases. V was clipped by 4 bases and J by 4 bases, with 11 bases between them. The CDR3 is 13 amino acids. From germline, CDR1 is MNHEY and CDR2 SVGEGT. The CDR3 DNA sequence: TGTGCCAGCAGTTCCGAGGGTTGGTACGAGCAGTACTTC. This codes for CASSSEGWYEQYF.

The chain combines TRBV5-1 with TRBJ2-3; TRBD2 might be the D (6 bases). Trimming left V 5 bases short and J 0 bases short, with 16 bases between. This CDR3 region has 16 residues. Germline values: CDR1 SGHRS, CDR2 YFSETQ. The CDR3 coding sequence is TGCGCCAGCAGACCAATCAAGGGGACTAGCACAGATACGCAGTATTTT. It encodes CASRPIKGTSTDTQYF.

The genes are TRBV10-3 and TRBJ2-7; 7 positions match TRBD1. Looked up from germline, CDR1 is ENHRY and CDR2 is SYGVKD. After removal of 4 bases from V and 2 bases from J, the junction contained 8 bases not matched to a gene. The CDR3 is made up of 15 amino acids. The CDR3 here is CAISGAGTVTYEQYF. Written as DNA, the CDR3 is TGTGCCATCAGTGGCGCCGGGACAGTGACCTACGAGCAGTACTTC.

This rearrangement joins TRBV3-1 (or the pseudogene TRBV3-2) to TRBJ2-1; D is ambiguous. CDR1 is LGHDT, CDR2 YNNKEL, per germline (reference sequence). CDR3 length: 12 amino acids. Trimming removed 3 bases at V and 9 bases at J, with 9 bases between. As DNA, the CDR3 is TGTGCCAGCAGCCAGGCAAGGAGTGAGCAGTTCTTC. It translates to CASSQARSEQFF.

This sequence joins TRBV5-4 and TRBJ1-2; 9 positions agree with TRBD1. Germline CDR1 is SGHNT and CDR2 is YYREEE (reference sequence). The length of the CDR3 is 14 residues. V shed 0 bases, J shed 5 bases, and the junction held 2 bases outside the gene matches. CDR3 protein: CASSLDGQGYGYTF. The CDR3 DNA reads as TGTGCCAGCAGCTTGGACGGACAGGGGTATGGCTACACCTTC.

The chain combines TRBV5-5 with TRBJ1-2; 8 nucleotides match TRBD1. Germline V gene sequence: CDR1 SGHKS, CDR2 YYEKEE (reference sequence). The CDR3 is 14 residues long. With V trimmed by 0 bases and J by 5 bases, 3 bases remained unmatched. CDR3 sequence reads: CASSLEWTGYGYTF. In nucleotides, the CDR3 is TGTGCCAGCAGCTTGGAGTGGACAGGGTATGGCTACACCTTC.

The chain recombines TRBV13 with TRBJ1-1; D call uncertain. V lost 0 bases and J lost 1, with 9 bases in between. The CDR3 is made up of 15 amino acids. The V gene's germline CDR1 is PRHDT and CDR2 FYEKMQ (reference sequence). The CDR3 protein is CASSLGRGGNTEAFF. Here the CDR3 DNA reads TGTGCCAGCAGCTTAGGTCGGGGAGGGAACACTGAAGCTTTCTTT. Combining the CDR3 with reference TRBV13 and TRBJ1-1 gives the whole variable domain AAGVIQSPRHLIKEKRETATLKCYPIPRHDTVYWYQQGPGQDPQFLISFYEKMQSDKGSIPDRFSAQQFSDYHSELNMSSLELGDSALYFCASSLGRGGNTEAFFGQGTRLTVV.

The chain carries TRBV3-1 (or the pseudogene TRBV3-2) and TRBJ2-1; TRBD2 is a possible D gene (6 bases). The germline V and J ends were trimmed by 4 bases and 6 bases, with 19 bases remaining between them. The V gene's germline CDR1 is LGHDT and CDR2 YNNKEL (reference sequence). The length of the CDR3 is 16 residues. The CDR3 protein is CASSRTGTPMANEQFF. The CDR3 DNA sequence: TGTGCCAGCAGCCGAACCGGGACTCCGATGGCCAATGAGCAGTTCTTC.

This sequence joins TRBV28 and TRBJ2-2; unclear D gene. Germline values: CDR1 MDHEN, CDR2 SYDVKM. The CDR3 extends over 14 amino acids. The V end lost 2 bases, the J end lost 5 bases, and 9 bases lay between the germline ends. The DNA for the CDR3 is TGTGCCAGCAGTTTAAGCGTAATGACCGGGGAGCTGTTTTTT. Amino acid sequence: CASSLSVMTGELFF.

Only one count was recorded for this clone. The J gene is TRBJ2-3, the V gene TRBV10-3; 9 positions match TRBD2. The CDR3 loop spans 15 amino acids. Losses at the gene ends were 6 bases for V and 3 bases for J; bases not matched to a gene: 7. Germline V lookup: CDR1 ENHRY, CDR2 SYGVKD. CDR3 DNA: TGTGCCATCAGAATTAGCGGGAGTGGGACAGATACGCAGTATTTT. Its translation is CAIRISGSGTDTQYF.

The V gene is TRBV7-9, the J gene TRBJ1-5; D call uncertain. The CDR3 runs 14 residues. Germline lookup yields CDR1 SEHNR and CDR2 FQNEAQ (reference sequence). The V gene lost 5 bases and the J gene lost 6 bases, with 14 bases spanning the gap. This CDR3 is CASSRLTAGQPQHF. CDR3 coding DNA: TGTGCCAGCAGCCGACTTACAGCGGGTCAGCCCCAGCATTTT.